This is a list of T cell receptor beta chains from one sample in a study of cytomegalovirus exposure and HLA in healthy donors. Some clones are missing from TCRdb's copy, which holds only in-frame ones; the method was immunoSEQ multiplex PCR. Its table records 75,000 to 100,000 clones. Specimen: PBMCs. The receptors here all came from a woman aged 55-69 years in good health and CMV-seronegative. Each CDR3 is given with its conserved first and last residue. Each record gives: D gene, J gene, V gene, CDR3 DNA, CDR3 protein. A D gene is named only where the DNA matches it firmly.

. TRBJ2-2 TRBV18 TGTGCCAGCTCACTGCAGAAATCGGGGGAGCTGTTTTTT CASSLQKSGELFF
. TRBJ1-5 TRBV5-1 TGCGCCAGCAGCGAGGGCAGTTATAGCAATCAGCCCCAGCATTTT CASSEGSYSNQPQHF
TRBD1 TRBJ1-2 TRBV29-1 TGCAGTGCTTTAGCCTCGGGACAGGGTGACTATGGCTACACCTTC CSALASGQGDYGYTF
TRBD1 TRBJ1-5 TRBV27 TGTGCCAGCAGACCAGACAGGGACATTCCTCAGCCCCAGCATTTT CASRPDRDIPQPQHF
TRBD2 TRBJ2-1 TRBV15 TGTGCCACCAGCAGGGGCGGGAGGCTCTCCTACAATGAGCAGTTCTTC CATSRGGRLSYNEQFF
TRBD2 TRBJ2-1 TRBV7-2 TGTGCCAGCAGCCGAACTAGCGGAGTTTACAATGAGCAGTTCTTC CASSRTSGVYNEQFF
TRBD2 TRBJ2-1 TRBV29-1 TGCAGCGGAAGGACTAGCGGGAGCAATGAGCAGTTCTTC CSGRTSGSNEQFF
. TRBJ1-5 TRBV10-3 TGTGCCATCAGTGACGAGGGTACGCAGCCCCAGCATTTT CAISDEGTQPQHF
. TRBJ2-2 TRBV2 TGTGCCAGCAGTGAAGGTTGGAGGGAAGGCACCGGGGAGCTGTTTTTT CASSEGWREGTGELFF
TRBD2 TRBJ2-2 TRBV2 TGTGCCAGTGGGCGGGAGGGCCTTGGCGGGGAGCTGTTTTTT CASGREGLGGELFF
TRBD2 TRBJ2-1 TRBV29-1 TGCAGCGTGGGACTACCGCCTCCAAATGAGCAGTTCTTC CSVGLPPPNEQFF
. TRBJ2-7 TRBV18 TGTGCCAGCTCACCGCCGGGGTACGGCTACTACGAGCAGTACTTC CASSPPGYGYYEQYF
TRBD2 TRBJ2-5 TRBV6-5 TGTGCCAGCTCCCCTAGCGGGAGTACGAAGACCCAGTACTTC CASSPSGSTKTQYF
TRBD1 TRBJ2-7 TRBV28 TGTGCCAGCAGAGAACCGGGACAGGGGAAAAGAGAGCAGTACTTC CASREPGQGKREQYF
TRBD1 TRBJ1-5 TRBV28 TGTGCCAGCAGTCGTCGGGACAGTTATAGCAATCAGCCCCAGCATTTT CASSRRDSYSNQPQHF
. TRBJ2-7 TRBV6-6 TGTGCCGCGGGAGAGGGACACCCATACGAGCAGTACTTC CAAGEGHPYEQYF